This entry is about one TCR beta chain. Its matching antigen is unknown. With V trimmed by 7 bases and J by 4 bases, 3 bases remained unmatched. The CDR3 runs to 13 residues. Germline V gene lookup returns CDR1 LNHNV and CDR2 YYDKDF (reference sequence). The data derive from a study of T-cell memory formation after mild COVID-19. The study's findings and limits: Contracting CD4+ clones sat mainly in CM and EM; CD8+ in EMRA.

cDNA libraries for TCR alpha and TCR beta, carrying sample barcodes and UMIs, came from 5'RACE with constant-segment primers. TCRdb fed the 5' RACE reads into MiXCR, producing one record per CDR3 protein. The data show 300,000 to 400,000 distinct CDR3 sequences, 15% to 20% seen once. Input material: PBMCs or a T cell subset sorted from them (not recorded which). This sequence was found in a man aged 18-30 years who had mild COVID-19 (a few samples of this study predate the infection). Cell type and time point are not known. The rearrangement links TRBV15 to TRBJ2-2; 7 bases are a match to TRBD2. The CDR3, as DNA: TGTGCCACCAACCGGGGGGTCACCGGGGAGCTGTTTTTT. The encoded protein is CATNRGVTGELFF.